Shown below are 8 T cell receptor beta chains from a single sample sequenced in a study of PD-1 blockade in classical Hodgkin lymphoma. Profiled with immunoSEQ multiplex PCR; TCRdb holds only in-frame clones, not every one. The sample records about 40,000 clones, around 87% being singletons. Each patient experienced a relapse that followed autologous stem cell transplantation, and brentuximab vedotin exposure varied. Here the sequenced sample was peripheral blood mononuclear cells (PBMCs), taken at baseline. Source of these receptors: a human donor with classical Hodgkin lymphoma.

This clone showed up just once. The chain links TRBV6-5 to TRBJ1-3; D not certain. Germline CDR1 reads MNHEY; CDR2 reads SVGAGI. The CDR3 extends over 14 amino acids. V was cut by 2 bases and J by 0 bases, with 5 bases left in between. The CDR3 coding sequence is TGTGCCAGCAGTTACCGGGGCTCTGGAAACACCATATATTTT. It translates to CASSYRGSGNTIYF.

This clone was counted a few times. The chain has TRBV7-3 and TRBJ2-2, with D uncertain. V gave up 0 bases and J gave up 7 bases, with 9 bases separating them. The germline CDR1 and CDR2 sequences are SGHTA and FQGTGA. There are 14 residues in the CDR3. DNA for the CDR3: TGTGCCAGCAGCTTAACCCCTTTCGTCGGGGAGCTGTTTTTT. This codes for CASSLTPFVGELFF.

The rearrangement uses TRBV2 and TRBJ2-3; no clear D gene. V lost 6 bases, J lost 0 bases, and 10 bases lay in between. Germline V lookup: CDR1 SNHLY, CDR2 FYNNEI. The CDR3 sequence is 14 residues long. CDR3 loop: CASRGMSSTDTQYF. The CDR3 DNA is TGTGCCAGCAGGGGGATGTCTAGCACAGATACGCAGTATTTT.

This chain uses TRBV11-1 with TRBJ1-1; TRBD1 might be the D (6 bases). The V end lost 5 bases, the J end lost 4 bases, and 17 bases lay between the germline ends. Germline CDR1 reads SGHAT; CDR2 reads FQDESV (reference sequence). The CDR3 totals 15 residues. CDR3 sequence reads: CASSPRGQGPTEAFF. In DNA form, the CDR3 reads TGTGCCAGCAGCCCCAGGGGCCAAGGTCCCACTGAAGCTTTCTTT.

J is TRBJ2-4 and V is TRBV29-1; 8 positions agree with TRBD2. Germline V CDR1 and CDR2: SQVTM, ANQGSEA. The CDR3 is 16 residues long. J was trimmed by 1 base and V by 3 bases; bases with no gene match: 8. The CDR3 region has the DNA TGCAGCGTTGACTGCGGGGGGTCGATGGCCAAAAACATTCAGTACTTC. This gives the protein CSVDCGGSMAKNIQYF. Variable domain in full (rest from reference TRBV29-1 and TRBJ2-4): SAVISQKPSRDICQRGTSLTIQCQVDSQVTMMFWYRQQPGQSLTLIATANQGSEATYESGFVIDKFPISRPNLTFSTLTVSNMSPEDSSIYLCSVDCGGSMAKNIQYFGAGTRLSVL.

The V gene is TRBV7-9, the J gene TRBJ2-1; D gene unclear. V lost 6 bases, J lost 5 bases, and 26 bases lay in between. Germline CDR1 is SEHNR and CDR2 is FQNEAQ (reference sequence). The CDR3 contains 18 residues. The CDR3 sequence: CASRASLETSYMNNEQFF. CDR3 in DNA: TGTGCCAGCAGGGCCTCTTTGGAAACTTCCTACATGAACAATGAGCAGTTCTTC. Together with reference TRBV7-9 and TRBJ2-1, the CDR3 gives the full variable domain: DTGVSQNPRHKITKRGQNVTFRCDPISEHNRLYWYRQTLGQGPEFLTYFQNEAQLEKSRLLSDRFSAERPKGSFSTLEIQRTEQGDSAMYLCASRASLETSYMNNEQFFGPGTRLTVL.

The table lists this clone with a count of one. This chain joins TRBV6-1 and TRBJ1-5; TRBD1 matches at 10 bases. The CDR3 is 15 residues long. J gave up 6 bases and V 3 bases, and 5 bases lay outside the gene matches. The germline CDR1 and CDR2 sequences are MNHNS and SASEGT. CDR3 sequence (DNA): TGTGCCAGCAGTGACGGGACAGGGGTTTTTCAGCCCCAGCATTTT. Protein product: CASSDGTGVFQPQHF.

This clone turned up a few times. The genes are TRBV5-6 and TRBJ1-2; 8 bases are a match to TRBD1. After removal of 0 bases from V and 4 bases from J, the junction contained 5 bases not matched to a gene. The CDR3 spans 15 residues. Germline CDR1 is SGHDT and CDR2 is YYEEEE. The CDR3 protein is CASSLGGQGPYGYTF. The CDR3 DNA is TGTGCCAGCAGCTTGGGAGGACAGGGACCCTATGGCTACACCTTC.